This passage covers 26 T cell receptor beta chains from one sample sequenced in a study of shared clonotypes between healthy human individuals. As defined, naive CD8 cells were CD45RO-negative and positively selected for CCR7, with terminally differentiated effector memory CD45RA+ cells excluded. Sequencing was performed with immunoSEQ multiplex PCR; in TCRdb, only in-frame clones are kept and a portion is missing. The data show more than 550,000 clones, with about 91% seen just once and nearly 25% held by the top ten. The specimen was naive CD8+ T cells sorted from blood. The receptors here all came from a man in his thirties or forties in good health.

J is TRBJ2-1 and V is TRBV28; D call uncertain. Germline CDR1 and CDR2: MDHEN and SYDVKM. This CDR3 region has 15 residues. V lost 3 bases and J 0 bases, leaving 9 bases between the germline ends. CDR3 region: CASSFDSDSYNEQFF. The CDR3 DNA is TGTGCCAGCAGTTTTGACTCGGACTCCTACAATGAGCAGTTCTTC.

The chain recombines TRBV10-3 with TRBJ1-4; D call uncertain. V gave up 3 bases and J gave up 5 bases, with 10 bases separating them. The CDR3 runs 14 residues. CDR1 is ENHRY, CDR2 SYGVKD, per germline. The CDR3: CAISDPAENEKLFF. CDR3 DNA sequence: TGTGCCATCAGTGATCCGGCAGAGAATGAAAAACTGTTTTTT.

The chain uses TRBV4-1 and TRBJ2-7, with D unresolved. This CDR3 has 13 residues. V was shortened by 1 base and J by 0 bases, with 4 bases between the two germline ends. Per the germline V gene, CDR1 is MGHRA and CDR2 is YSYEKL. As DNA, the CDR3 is TGCGCCAGCAGCCAAGTACACTCCTACGAGCAGTACTTC. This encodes CASSQVHSYEQYF.

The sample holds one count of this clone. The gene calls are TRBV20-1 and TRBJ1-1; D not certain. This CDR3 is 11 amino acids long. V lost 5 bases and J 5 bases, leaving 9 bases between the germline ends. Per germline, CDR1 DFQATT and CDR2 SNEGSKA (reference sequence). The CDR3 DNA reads TGCAGTGCTGGATACGAGACTGAAGCTTTCTTT. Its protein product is CSAGYETEAFF.

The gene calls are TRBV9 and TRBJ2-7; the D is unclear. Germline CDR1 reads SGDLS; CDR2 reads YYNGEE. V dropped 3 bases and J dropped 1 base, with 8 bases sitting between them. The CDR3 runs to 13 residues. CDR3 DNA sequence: TGTGCCAGCAGCGGCCCGGATTCCTACGAGCAGTACTTC. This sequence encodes CASSGPDSYEQYF. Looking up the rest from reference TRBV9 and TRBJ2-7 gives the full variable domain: DSGVTQTPKHLITATGQRVTLRCSPRSGDLSVYWYQQSLDQGLQFLIQYYNGEERAKGNILERFSAQQFPDLHSELNLSSLELGDSALYFCASSGPDSYEQYFGPGTRLTVT.

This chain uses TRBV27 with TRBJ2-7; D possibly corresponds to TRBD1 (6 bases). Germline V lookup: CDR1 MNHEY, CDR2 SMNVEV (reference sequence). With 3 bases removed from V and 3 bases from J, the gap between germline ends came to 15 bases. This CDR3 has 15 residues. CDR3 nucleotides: TGTGCCAGCAGTTTTCACAGGGAGATCGGCTACGAGCAGTACTTC. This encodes CASSFHREIGYEQYF.

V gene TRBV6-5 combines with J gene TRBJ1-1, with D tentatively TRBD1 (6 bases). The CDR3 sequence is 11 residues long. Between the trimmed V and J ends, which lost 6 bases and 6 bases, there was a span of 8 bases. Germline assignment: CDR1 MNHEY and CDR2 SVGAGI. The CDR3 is CASRQGSEAFF. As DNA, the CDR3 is TGTGCCAGCAGGCAGGGGTCTGAAGCTTTCTTT.

CDR3 region: CASSLDWHTGELFF. In nucleotides, the CDR3 is TGCGCCAGCAGCTTAGACTGGCACACCGGGGAGCTGTTTTTT. This sequence joins TRBV5-1 and TRBJ2-2; D gene ambiguous. V lost 2 bases to trimming and J lost 3 bases, with 8 bases between them. Germline V gene sequence: CDR1 SGHRS, CDR2 YFSETQ. The CDR3 is 14 residues long.

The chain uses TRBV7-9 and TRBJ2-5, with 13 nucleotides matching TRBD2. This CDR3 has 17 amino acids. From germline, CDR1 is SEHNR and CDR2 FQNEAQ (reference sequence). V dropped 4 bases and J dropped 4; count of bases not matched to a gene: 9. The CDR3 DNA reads TGTGCCAGCAGCTCTACCCGGACTAGCGGGAGAGGAGAGACCCAGTACTTC. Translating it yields CASSSTRTSGRGETQYF.

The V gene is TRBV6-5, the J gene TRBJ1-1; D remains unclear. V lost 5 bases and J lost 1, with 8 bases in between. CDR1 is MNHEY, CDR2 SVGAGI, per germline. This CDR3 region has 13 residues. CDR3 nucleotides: TGTGCCAGCAGTCTGGGCACGAACACTGAAGCTTTCTTT. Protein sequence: CASSLGTNTEAFF.

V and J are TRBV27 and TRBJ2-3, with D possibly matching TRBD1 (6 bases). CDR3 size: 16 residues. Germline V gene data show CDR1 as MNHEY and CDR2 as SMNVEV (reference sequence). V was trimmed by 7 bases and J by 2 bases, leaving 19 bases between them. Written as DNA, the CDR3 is TGTGCCAGCAAGATTTCGACAGGCCGGATCACAGATACGCAGTATTTT. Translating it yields CASKISTGRITDTQYF.

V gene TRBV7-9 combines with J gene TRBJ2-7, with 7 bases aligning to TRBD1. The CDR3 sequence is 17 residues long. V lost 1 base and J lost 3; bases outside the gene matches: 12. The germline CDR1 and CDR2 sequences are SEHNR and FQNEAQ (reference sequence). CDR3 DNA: TGTGCCAGCAGCTTAGTGAGGGGGCAGCGTGGGGACTACGAGCAGTACTTC. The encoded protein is CASSLVRGQRGDYEQYF. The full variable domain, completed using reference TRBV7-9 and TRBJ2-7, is DTGVSQNPRHKITKRGQNVTFRCDPISEHNRLYWYRQTLGQGPEFLTYFQNEAQLEKSRLLSDRFSAERPKGSFSTLEIQRTEQGDSAMYLCASSLVRGQRGDYEQYFGPGTRLTVT.

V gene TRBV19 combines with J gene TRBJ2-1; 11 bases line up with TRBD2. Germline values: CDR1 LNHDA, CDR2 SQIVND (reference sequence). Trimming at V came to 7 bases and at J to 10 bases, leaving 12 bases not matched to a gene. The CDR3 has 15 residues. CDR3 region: CASTQATSGSSEQFF. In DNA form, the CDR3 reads TGTGCCAGTACGCAGGCCACTAGCGGGAGTTCGGAGCAGTTCTTC.

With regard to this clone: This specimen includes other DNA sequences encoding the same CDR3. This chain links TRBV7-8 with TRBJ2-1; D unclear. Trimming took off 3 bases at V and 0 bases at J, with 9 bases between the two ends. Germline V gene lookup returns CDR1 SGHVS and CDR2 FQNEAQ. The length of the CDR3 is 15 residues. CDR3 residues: CASSFGPSSYNEQFF. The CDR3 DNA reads TGTGCCAGCAGCTTCGGGCCTAGCTCCTACAATGAGCAGTTCTTC. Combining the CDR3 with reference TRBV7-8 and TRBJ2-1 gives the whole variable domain GAGVSQSPRYKVAKRGQDVALRCDPISGHVSLFWYQQALGQGPEFLTYFQNEAQLDKSGLPSDRFFAERPEGSVSTLKIQRTQQEDSAVYLCASSFGPSSYNEQFFGPGTRLTVL.

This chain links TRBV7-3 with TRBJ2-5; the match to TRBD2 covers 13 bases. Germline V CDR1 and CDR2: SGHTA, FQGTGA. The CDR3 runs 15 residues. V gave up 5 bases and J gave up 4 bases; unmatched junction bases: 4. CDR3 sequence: CASSAGLAGAETQYF. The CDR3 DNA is TGTGCCAGCAGCGCCGGACTAGCGGGAGCAGAGACCCAGTACTTC.

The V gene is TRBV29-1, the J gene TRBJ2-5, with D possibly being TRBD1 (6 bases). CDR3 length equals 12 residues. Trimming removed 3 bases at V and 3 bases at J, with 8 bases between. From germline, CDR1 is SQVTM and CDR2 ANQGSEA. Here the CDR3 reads CSVDEGEETQYF. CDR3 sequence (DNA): TGCAGCGTTGATGAGGGGGAAGAGACCCAGTACTTC.

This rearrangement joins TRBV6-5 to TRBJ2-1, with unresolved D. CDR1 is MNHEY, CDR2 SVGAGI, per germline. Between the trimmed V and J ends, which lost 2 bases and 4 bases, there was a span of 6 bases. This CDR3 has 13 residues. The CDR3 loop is CASSYGPYNEQFF. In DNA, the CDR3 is TGTGCCAGCAGTTACGGGCCGTACAATGAGCAGTTCTTC.

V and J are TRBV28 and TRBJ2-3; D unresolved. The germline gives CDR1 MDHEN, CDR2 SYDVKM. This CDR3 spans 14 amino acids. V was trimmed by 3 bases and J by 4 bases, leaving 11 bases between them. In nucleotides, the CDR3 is TGTGCCAGCAGTTTGATTTTTGATGCAGATACGCAGTATTTT. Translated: CASSLIFDADTQYF.

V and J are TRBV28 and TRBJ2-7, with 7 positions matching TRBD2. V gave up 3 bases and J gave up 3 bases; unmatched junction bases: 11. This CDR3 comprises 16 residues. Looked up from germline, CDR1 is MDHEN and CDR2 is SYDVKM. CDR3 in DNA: TGTGCCAGCAGTTTTTCTTTGGGGCGGGAGATCTACGAGCAGTACTTC. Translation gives CASSFSLGREIYEQYF.

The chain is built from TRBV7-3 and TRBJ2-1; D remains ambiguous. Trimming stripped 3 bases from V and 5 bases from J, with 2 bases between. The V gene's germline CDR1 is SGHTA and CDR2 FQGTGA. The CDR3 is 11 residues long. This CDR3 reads CASSFNNEQFF. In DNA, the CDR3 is TGTGCCAGCAGCTTTAACAATGAGCAGTTCTTC. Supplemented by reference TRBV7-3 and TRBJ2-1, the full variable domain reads GAGVSQTPSNKVTEKGKYVELRCDPISGHTALYWYRQSLGQGPEFLIYFQGTGAADDSGLPNDRFFAVRPEGSVSTLKIQRTERGDSAVYLCASSFNNEQFFGPGTRLTVL.

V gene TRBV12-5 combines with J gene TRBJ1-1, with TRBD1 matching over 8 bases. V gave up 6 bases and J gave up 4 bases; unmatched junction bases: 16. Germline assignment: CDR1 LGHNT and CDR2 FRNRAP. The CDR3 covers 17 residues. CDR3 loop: CASGAGDRSFSGTEAFF. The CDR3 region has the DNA TGTGCTAGTGGCGCCGGGGACAGGAGCTTCTCGGGCACTGAAGCTTTCTTT.

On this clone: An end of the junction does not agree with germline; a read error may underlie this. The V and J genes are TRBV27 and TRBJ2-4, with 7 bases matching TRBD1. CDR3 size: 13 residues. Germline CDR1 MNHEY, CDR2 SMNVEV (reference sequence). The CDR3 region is CASSAFTGTDLDF. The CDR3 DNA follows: TGTGCCAGCAGTGCCTTTACCGGGACAGACTTGGATTTC.

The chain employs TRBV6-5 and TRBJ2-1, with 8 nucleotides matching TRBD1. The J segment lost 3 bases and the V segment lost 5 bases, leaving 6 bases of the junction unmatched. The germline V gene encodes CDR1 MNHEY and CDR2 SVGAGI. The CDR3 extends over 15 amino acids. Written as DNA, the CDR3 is TGTGCCAGCAGTCCGGGACAGGACTTCTACAATGAGCAGTTCTTC. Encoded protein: CASSPGQDFYNEQFF.

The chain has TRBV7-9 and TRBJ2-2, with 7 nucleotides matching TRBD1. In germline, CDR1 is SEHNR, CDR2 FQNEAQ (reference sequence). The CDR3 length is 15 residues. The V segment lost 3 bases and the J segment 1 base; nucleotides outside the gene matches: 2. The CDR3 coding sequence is TGTGCCAGCAGCTTTGGGACAGTGAACACCGGGGAGCTGTTTTTT. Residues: CASSFGTVNTGELFF.

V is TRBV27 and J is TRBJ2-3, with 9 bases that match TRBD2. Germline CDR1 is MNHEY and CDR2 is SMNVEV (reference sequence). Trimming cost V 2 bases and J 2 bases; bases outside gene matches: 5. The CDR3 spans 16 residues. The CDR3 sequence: CASSLLAGKPTDTQYF. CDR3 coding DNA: TGTGCCAGCAGTTTACTAGCGGGAAAACCCACAGATACGCAGTATTTT.

The CDR3: CASKGQGNQPQHF. CDR3 coding DNA: TGTGCCAGCAAGGGACAGGGAAATCAGCCCCAGCATTTT. The genes are TRBV6-5 and TRBJ1-5; the match to TRBD1 covers 9 bases. Germline loops: CDR1 MNHEY, CDR2 SVGAGI. Trimming cost V 7 bases and J 4 bases; bases outside gene matches: 2. The CDR3 covers 13 residues.